The subject of this entry is one T cell receptor beta chain. The CDR3 extends over 15 amino acids. Trimming removed 2 bases from V and 0 bases from J, with 11 bases in between. Germline lookup yields CDR1 SGDLS and CDR2 YYNGEE. Measured with immunoSEQ multiplex PCR; TCRdb has only the in-frame clones, and not every one. The profile shows 75,000 to 80,000 clones, 80% to 95% of them singletons. This sample is part of a study of T cell changes during pregnancy in multiple sclerosis. The sequence was collected from a female donor in good health, enrolled as a control in a pregnancy study. The chain couples TRBV9 to TRBJ2-5; maybe TRBD2 (5 bases). This specimen consisted of peripheral blood, obtained in the second trimester of pregnancy. CDR3 sequence (DNA): TGTGCCAGCAGCGTGGGCACGCGGGACCAAGAGACCCAGTACTTC. It encodes CASSVGTRDQETQYF.